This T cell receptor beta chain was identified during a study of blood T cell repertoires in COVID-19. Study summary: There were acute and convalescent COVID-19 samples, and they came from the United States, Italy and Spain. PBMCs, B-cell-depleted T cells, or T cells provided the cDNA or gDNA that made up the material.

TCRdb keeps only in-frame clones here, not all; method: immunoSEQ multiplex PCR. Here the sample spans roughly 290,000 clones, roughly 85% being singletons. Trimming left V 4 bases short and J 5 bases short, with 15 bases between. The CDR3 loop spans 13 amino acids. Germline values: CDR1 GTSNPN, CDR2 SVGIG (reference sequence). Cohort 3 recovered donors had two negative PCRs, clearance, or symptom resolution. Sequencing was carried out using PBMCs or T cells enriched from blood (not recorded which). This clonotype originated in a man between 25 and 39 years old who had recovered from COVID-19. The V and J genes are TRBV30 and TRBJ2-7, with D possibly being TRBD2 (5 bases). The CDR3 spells CAWIGRLGDEQYF. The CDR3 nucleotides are TGTGCCTGGATTGGCCGTCTCGGGGACGAGCAGTACTTC.